These 6 T cell receptor beta chains share one sample of origin, sequenced in a study of T cells in Graves' hyperthyroidism and ophthalmopathy. There were TCR beta CDR3 regions amplified from RNA transcripts. RT-PCR in the first round (using the HTBI primer set) targeted the TCR CDR3. A single record per CDR3 protein comes from TCRdb applying MiXCR to the multiplex PCR reads. This table holds some 620,000 distinct CDR3 sequences, 15% to 20% found once. Sequenced: blood. The receptor set was obtained from a woman aged 25 to 39 with Graves' hyperthyroidism.

Worth noting for this clonotype: One base away lies a much larger clone, so this may be a sequencing read error. The rearrangement links TRBV30 to TRBJ2-3; D is unclear. The V gene lost 0 bases and the J gene lost 0 bases, with 10 bases spanning the gap. The CDR3 sequence is 15 residues long. The germline CDR1 and CDR2 sequences are GTSNPN and SVGIG (reference sequence). The CDR3 DNA reads as TGTGCCTGGAGTGTGTCGTTCCCTAGCACAGATACGCAGTATTTT. The encoded protein is CAWSVSFPSTDTQYF.

This clonotype was seen many times. The genes are TRBV7-2 and TRBJ2-1; 7 bases agree with TRBD1. CDR1 SGHTA and CDR2 FQGNSA come from the germline V gene. The CDR3 sequence is 16 residues long. V shed 1 base, J shed 4 bases, and the junction held 7 bases outside the gene matches. Here the CDR3 DNA reads TGTGCCAGCAGCTTAGTCCCAAGGGGGCAATACAATGAGCAGTTCTTC. As protein: CASSLVPRGQYNEQFF.

This chain uses TRBV20-1 with TRBJ2-7; 8 nucleotides match TRBD2. The CDR3 extends over 14 amino acids. Losses at the gene ends were 6 bases for V and 4 bases for J; bases not matched to a gene: 11. Germline CDR1 DFQATT, CDR2 SNEGSKA (reference sequence). In nucleotides, the CDR3 is TGCAGTGCCTCTCCCCAGCGCGGGGGGTACGAGCAGTACTTC. Translated: CSASPQRGGYEQYF.

Many counts were recorded for this clonotype. In DNA, the CDR3 is TGTGCCAGCAGCTTAGCTTCTTACACAGATACGCAGTATTTT. It is translated as CASSLASYTDTQYF. The chain joins TRBV7-2 to TRBJ2-3; no firm D call. The V and J ends lost 0 bases and 2 bases respectively, with 6 bases between them. Germline V gene lookup returns CDR1 SGHTA and CDR2 FQGNSA. This CDR3 region has 14 residues.

Details on this clonotype: It may be a read error: a sequence one base away is much more abundant. The V call is TRBV7-3, the J call TRBJ2-7; D ambiguous. Trimming removed 6 bases from V and 2 bases from J, with 17 bases in between. The germline V gene has CDR1 SGHTA and CDR2 FQGTGA. The CDR3 sequence is 15 residues long. The CDR3 reads CASSLEPTEPYEQYF. For the CDR3, the DNA is TGTGCCAGCAGTCTAGAACCCACAGAGCCCTACGAGCAGTACTTC.

The rearrangement links TRBV7-2 to TRBJ1-6, with D hard to call. The CDR3 is made up of 18 amino acids. V lost 3 bases to trimming and J lost 1 base, with 16 bases between them. Germline CDR1 reads SGHTA; CDR2 reads FQGNSA. The CDR3 DNA reads as TGTGCCAGCAGCTTGAAGGTATCTGTGGAGTCCTATAATTCACCCCTCCACTTT. This gives the protein CASSLKVSVESYNSPLHF.